Presented here are 8 T cell receptor beta chains from one specimen sequenced in a study of cytomegalovirus exposure and HLA in healthy donors (TCRdb year 2017). The receptor library was made with the immunoSEQ multiplex PCR assay. For the multiplex PCR, a mixture combining 60 forward primers for TCR Vbeta segments and 13 reverse primers for TCR Jbeta segments was used. TCRdb limited this immuneACCESS table to in-frame rearrangements with V and J called. A share of clones is missing; checked studies link under half to unresolved V genes, and the rest is unexplained. Within this sample are 200,000 to 250,000 clones, with 77% of them counted one time only. Together, the top ten hold around 2.9% of the sample. Sequencing was carried out using PBMCs. The receptors were sampled from an older woman in good health and CMV-seropositive.

This sequence joins TRBV5-4 and TRBJ1-3; 7 bases are shared with TRBD1. The CDR3 loop spans 16 amino acids. Per the germline V gene, CDR1 is SGHNT and CDR2 is YYREEE (reference sequence). Germline trimming cut 4 bases from V and 0 bases from J; bases unmatched to any gene: 7. CDR3 sequence reads: CASSPGQMNSGNTIYF. As DNA, the CDR3 is TGTGCCAGCAGCCCGGGACAGATGAACTCTGGAAACACCATATATTTT.

CDR3: CASSYSQYSNSPLHF. The CDR3 DNA sequence: TGTGCCAGCAGTTACTCACAGTACTCCAATTCACCCCTCCACTTT. The rearrangement uses TRBV6-5 and TRBJ1-6; D ambiguous. This CDR3 comprises 15 residues. CDR1 is MNHEY, CDR2 SVGAGI, per germline. Trimming cost V 0 bases and J 7 bases, with 10 bases left between them.

The chain has TRBV6-4 and TRBJ2-2; 9 positions agree with TRBD1. After removal of 6 bases from V and 3 bases from J, the junction contained 5 bases not matched to a gene. The CDR3 covers 15 residues. CDR1 is MRHNA and CDR2 is SNTAGT in the germline V gene. In nucleotides, the CDR3 is TGTGCCAGCAGAGTACAGGGGGCCGACACCGGGGAGCTGTTTTTT. Encoded protein: CASRVQGADTGELFF.

The chain joins TRBV11-2 to TRBJ2-7; D perhaps matches TRBD1 (6 bases). V was trimmed by 6 bases and J by 2 bases, leaving 14 bases between them. Germline values: CDR1 SGHAT, CDR2 FQNNGV. There are 14 residues in the CDR3. CDR3 coding DNA: TGTGCCAGCAGACCCGACAGGTGGGCCTACGAGCAGTACTTC. Its translation is CASRPDRWAYEQYF.

This chain links TRBV19 with TRBJ1-1; no reliable D call. The CDR3 contains 14 residues. V dropped 0 bases and J dropped 0 bases, with 5 bases sitting between them. CDR1 is LNHDA, CDR2 SQIVND, per germline (reference sequence). CDR3: CASSIEAVNTEAFF. The CDR3 nucleotides are TGTGCCAGTAGTATAGAGGCAGTGAACACTGAAGCTTTCTTT. Using reference TRBV19 and TRBJ1-1 for the parts outside the CDR3, the full variable domain is DGGITQSPKYLFRKEGQNVTLSCEQNLNHDAMYWYRQDPGQGLRLIYYSQIVNDFQKGDIAEGYSVSREKKESFPLTVTSAQKNPTAFYLCASSIEAVNTEAFFGQGTRLTVV.

In this sample, this clone turned up a few times. The chain employs TRBV29-1 and TRBJ2-7; TRBD2 agrees at 8 bases. CDR1 is SQVTM, CDR2 ANQGSEA, per germline. This CDR3 is built from 15 residues. Trimming cost V 6 bases and J 0 bases; bases outside gene matches: 10. The CDR3 here is CSVTLGGGSSYEQYF. In DNA form, the CDR3 reads TGCAGCGTCACCTTGGGCGGGGGGAGCTCCTACGAGCAGTACTTC.

The V call is TRBV6-5, the J call TRBJ1-2; D is undetermined. Trimming took off 0 bases at V and 8 bases at J, with 16 bases between the two ends. Germline assignment: CDR1 MNHEY and CDR2 SVGAGI. This CDR3 region has 15 residues. CDR3 bases: TGTGCCAGCAGTTACTCCCCCCGGAGGGTAATGGGCTACACCTTC. It yields the protein CASSYSPRRVMGYTF.

This chain links TRBV6-1 with TRBJ2-5; 9 positions agree with TRBD1. TRBJ2-7 matches the DNA end more closely, so the J call is doubtful. The CDR3 has 15 residues. The germline V gene encodes CDR1 MNHNS and CDR2 SASEGT. CDR3 loop: CASSGLQGASYEQYF. The CDR3 DNA follows: TGTGCCAGCAGTGGGTTACAGGGGGCCTCCTACGAGCAGTACTTC.